Below are 20 T cell receptor beta chains sequenced from a single sample in a study of graft-versus-host responses after intestinal transplantation. Produced via immunoSEQ multiplex PCR; TCRdb's table is partial and in-frame only. Among some 20,000 clones listed, roughly 72% were seen once. Processing of graft tissue released intraepithelial and lamina propria lymphocytes. The sequencing here drew on ileum tissue, taken about 21 days after intestinal transplant. The source is a human patient who received an intestinal transplant, so some T cells may come from the graft donor.

V usage is TRBV2 and J usage is TRBJ2-6; 9 nucleotides align to TRBD2. The germline V gene encodes CDR1 SNHLY and CDR2 FYNNEI. The CDR3 length is 17 residues. Unmatched junction bases numbered 7, after V lost 7 bases and J lost 0 bases. The CDR3 spells CASKPLAGLSGANVLTF. The CDR3 DNA follows: TGTGCCAGCAAGCCGCTAGCGGGGCTCTCTGGGGCCAACGTCCTGACTTTC.

This clone is a singleton in its sample. The J gene is TRBJ1-2, the V gene TRBV28; tentative D call: TRBD1 (5 bases). The CDR3 spans 16 residues. Trimming removed 6 bases from V and 2 bases from J, with 19 bases in between. CDR1 and CDR2 from the germline V gene are MDHEN and SYDVKM. The CDR3 spells CASRSPLEGPNYGYTF. The CDR3 DNA follows: TGTGCCAGCAGATCCCCTTTGGAGGGGCCGAACTATGGCTACACCTTC.

This rearrangement joins TRBV7-9 to TRBJ1-2, with D possibly TRBD1 on 5 matching bases. Germline V lookup: CDR1 SEHNR, CDR2 FQNEAQ (reference sequence). The CDR3 extends over 13 amino acids. The V end lost 3 bases, the J end lost 3 bases, and 8 bases lay between the germline ends. The CDR3 sequence is CASSFGTDYGYTF. In DNA form, the CDR3 reads TGTGCCAGCAGCTTCGGGACTGACTATGGCTACACCTTC. The whole variable domain, filled in from reference TRBV7-9 and TRBJ1-2, reads DTGVSQNPRHKITKRGQNVTFRCDPISEHNRLYWYRQTLGQGPEFLTYFQNEAQLEKSRLLSDRFSAERPKGSFSTLEIQRTEQGDSAMYLCASSFGTDYGYTFGSGTRLTVV.

V is TRBV18 and J is TRBJ1-2, with TRBD1 as a possible D gene (6 bases). The CDR3 extends over 15 amino acids. V was clipped by 4 bases and J by 3 bases, with 15 bases between them. CDR1 and CDR2 from the germline V gene are KGHSH and LQKENI. The DNA for the CDR3 is TGTGCCAGCTCACTACAGGGCCCTATTGACTATGGCTACACCTTC. The encoded protein is CASSLQGPIDYGYTF.

CDR3 coding DNA: TGTGCCAGCAGTCCACGGACAGAGAATTCACCCCTCCACTTT. It codes for CASSPRTENSPLHF. This chain uses TRBV28 with TRBJ1-6; D perhaps matches TRBD1 (6 bases). The length of the CDR3 is 14 residues. Trimming stripped 5 bases from V and 7 bases from J, with 12 bases between. Germline assignment: CDR1 MDHEN and CDR2 SYDVKM.

J is TRBJ2-7 and V is TRBV4-1; D is ambiguous. This CDR3 region has 13 residues. V lost 0 bases and J 3 bases, leaving 6 bases between the germline ends. CDR1 and CDR2 from the germline V gene are MGHRA and YSYEKL. CDR3 protein: CASSQDRYYEQYF. CDR3 in DNA: TGCGCCAGCAGCCAAGATCGGTACTACGAGCAGTACTTC.

A few counts support this clone. The genes are TRBV5-6 and TRBJ2-2, with 9 bases identical to TRBD2. The CDR3 consists of 16 residues. Germline V gene data show CDR1 as SGHDT and CDR2 as YYEEEE. Trimming at V came to 4 bases and at J to 7 bases, leaving 11 bases not matched to a gene. The CDR3 coding sequence is TGTGCCAGCAGCCTTATAGGGACTAGCTATGGCGGGGAGCTGTTTTTT. Amino acids: CASSLIGTSYGGELFF.

The count of this clone is one. The chain recombines TRBV2 with TRBJ2-3; D not resolved. Germline values: CDR1 SNHLY, CDR2 FYNNEI. The CDR3 consists of 12 residues. Trimming took off 4 bases at V and 2 bases at J, with 4 bases between the two ends. For the CDR3, the DNA is TGTGCCAGCAGTGGACACACAGATACGCAGTATTTT. It is translated as CASSGHTDTQYF.

This clone was counted a few times. The limits of the CDR3 on the DNA are not certain, so only TCRdb's listed CDR3 is given. V usage is TRBV21-1 and J usage is TRBJ1-3; whether TRBD1, the table's D call, matches the DNA was not checked. TRBV21-1 is designated a pseudogene. The CDR3 totals 16 residues, both ends included. CDR3 loop: CASSKGVGQGANTIYF.

This clone was observed a handful of times. The chain links TRBV12-5 to TRBJ1-2, with 10 nucleotides matching TRBD1. Germline-derived CDR1 and CDR2 are LGHNT and FRNRAP. The CDR3 length is 16 residues. V trimming: 7 bases; J trimming: 3 bases; junction bases outside the gene matches: 11. CDR3: CASAYPGQGLYYGYTF. The CDR3 DNA reads as TGTGCTAGTGCATACCCGGGACAGGGGCTTTACTATGGCTACACCTTC.

This clone came up once. V and J are TRBV5-6 and TRBJ2-4, with TRBD1 as a possible D gene (5 bases). Germline loops: CDR1 SGHDT, CDR2 YYEEEE. This CDR3 region has 12 residues. V dropped 5 bases and J dropped 6 bases, with 9 bases sitting between them. CDR3 sequence: CASRHQGNIQYF. CDR3 bases: TGTGCCAGCAGGCACCAGGGAAACATTCAGTACTTC.

CDR3 residues: CASSPLASTDTQYF. The DNA for the CDR3 is TGTGCCAGCAGCCCCCTAGCGAGCACAGATACGCAGTATTTT. V and J are TRBV7-3 and TRBJ2-3; tentatively, D is TRBD2 (6 bases). V lost 5 bases to trimming and J lost 0 bases, with 9 bases between them. CDR1 SGHTA and CDR2 FQGTGA come from the germline V gene. The CDR3 loop spans 14 amino acids.

The V and J genes are TRBV5-1 and TRBJ1-2; unclear D gene. CDR3 length: 16 residues. V was trimmed by 1 base and J by 1 base, leaving 14 bases between them. Germline V gene sequence: CDR1 SGHRS, CDR2 YFSETQ. CDR3 sequence (DNA): TGCGCCAGCAGCTTGCGGGCCCCACGGGGTAACTATGGCTACACCTTC. Its translation: CASSLRAPRGNYGYTF.

The chain carries TRBV2 and TRBJ2-6, with a weak D call TRBD1 (5 bases). Germline V gene sequence: CDR1 SNHLY, CDR2 FYNNEI. Trimming took 7 bases from V and 0 from J, leaving 16 bases between them. This CDR3 has 17 residues. Here the CDR3 DNA reads TGTGCCAGCATGGGTTGGGGCACCGACTCTGGGGCCAACGTCCTGACTTTC. Residues: CASMGWGTDSGANVLTF.

CDR3 DNA sequence: TGTGCCAGCAGTTCTCAGGCCTATGGCTACACCTTC. It is translated as CASSSQAYGYTF. V usage is TRBV5-6 and J usage is TRBJ1-2; D unclear. This CDR3 spans 12 amino acids. The V gene's germline CDR1 is SGHDT and CDR2 YYEEEE. The V and J ends lost 5 bases and 4 bases respectively, with 9 bases between them.

This sequence joins TRBV5-1 and TRBJ1-2; D gene ambiguous. From germline, CDR1 is SGHRS and CDR2 YFSETQ. Between the trimmed V and J ends, which lost 2 bases and 7 bases, there was a span of 15 bases. The CDR3 spans 14 residues. The CDR3 coding sequence is TGCGCCAGCAGCTTCTCCGGCCCAGCGAGTGGCTACACCTTC. Amino acid sequence: CASSFSGPASGYTF. Variable domain in full (rest from reference TRBV5-1 and TRBJ1-2): KAGVTQTPRYLIKTRGQQVTLSCSPISGHRSVSWYQQTPGQGLQFLFEYFSETQRNKGNFPGRFSGRQFSNSRSEMNVSTLELGDSALYLCASSFSGPASGYTFGSGTRLTVV.

The chain links TRBV28 to TRBJ2-2; TRBD2 agrees at 9 bases. The CDR3 loop spans 18 amino acids. Germline V lookup: CDR1 MDHEN, CDR2 SYDVKM. Losses at the gene ends were 5 bases for V and 1 base for J; bases not matched to a gene: 11. This chain's CDR3 is CASSLDPSGDRNTGELFF. CDR3 sequence (DNA): TGTGCCAGCAGTCTGGATCCTAGCGGGGATAGGAACACCGGGGAGCTGTTTTTT.

The CDR3 reads CASSGLGSGETQYF. The CDR3 DNA sequence: TGTGCCAGCAGTGGTTTAGGTTCGGGAGAGACCCAGTACTTC. This chain joins TRBV6-1 and TRBJ2-5; unclear D gene. Between the trimmed V and J ends, which lost 4 bases and 4 bases, there was a span of 13 bases. The germline V gene encodes CDR1 MNHNS and CDR2 SASEGT. The CDR3 has 14 amino acids.

Sample share makes this clone medium-sized (0.01 to 0.1%). The V call is TRBV6-1, the J call TRBJ2-7; D remains ambiguous. The CDR3 consists of 14 residues. The germline V gene encodes CDR1 MNHNS and CDR2 SASEGT. Trimming took 7 bases from V and 0 from J, leaving 13 bases between them. The CDR3 protein is CASTSAPSSYEQYF. CDR3 in DNA: TGTGCCAGCACGTCAGCACCTAGCTCCTACGAGCAGTACTTC.

Judged by abundance, this clone is medium-sized. The chain joins TRBV4-2 to TRBJ2-7; no clear D gene. Germline V gene data show CDR1 as LGHNA and CDR2 as YNFKEQ. Trimming stripped 0 bases from V and 0 bases from J, with 9 bases between. CDR3 size: 15 residues. The DNA for the CDR3 is TGTGCCAGCAGCCAAGAGCTCTTCAGCTCCTACGAGCAGTACTTC. Its protein product is CASSQELFSSYEQYF.